This T cell receptor beta chain is drawn from a study of T cell repertoires in cytomegalovirus infection. Study background: Use of recently identified HLA-C-restricted and well-studied HLA-B-restricted CMV epitopes was part of the study. Shared public TCR beta signatures pointed to both CMV infection and a matching HLA type.

Broader study findings: Summed public TCR beta family frequency identified CMV carriers bearing the relevant HLA. CMV-specific HLA-C-restricted TCR beta clonotypes dominated the ex vivo response.

From the reads, TCRdb called clonotypes with MiXCR, one entry per CDR3 protein. The sample consists of about 310,000 distinct CDR3 sequences, 25% of them appearing once. Many counts were recorded for this clonotype. The antigen is unknown. This receptor was obtained from a human donor in good health (CMV status not recorded). Some clones in this sample may be carry-over from other donors' samples. Sequences were derived from cultured PBMCs, sampled from culture after CMV antigen stimulation.

This chain's CDR3 is CASSHNLPKRGYTF. CDR3 DNA: TGCGCCAGCAGCCACAACCTTCCCAAACGGGGCTACACCTTC. The chain couples TRBV4-1 to TRBJ1-2; D is unclear. The CDR3 is 14 residues long. V shed 3 bases and J shed 8 bases, with 16 bases lying between them. In germline, CDR1 is MGHRA, CDR2 YSYEKL.